Shown below are 13 T cell receptor beta chains from a single sample sequenced in a study of T cells in narcolepsy. Assay: immunoSEQ multiplex PCR; the TCRdb copy retains only in-frame clones and omits some. The table has about 35,000 clones, 65% to 85% seen once. The sample comprised memory (CD45RA-) CD4+ T cells from blood. The receptors shown here come from a human donor in good health.

Concerning this clone itself: Distinct nucleotide sequences in the sample also encode this CDR3. This chain connects TRBV7-8 to TRBJ2-7; D is ambiguous. The CDR3 is made up of 14 amino acids. Per the germline V gene, CDR1 is SGHVS and CDR2 is FQNEAQ. V gave up 1 base and J gave up 4 bases, with 11 bases separating them. DNA for the CDR3: TGTGCCAGCAGCTTAGACCGGAACTCTTACGAGCAGTACTTC. Translating gives CASSLDRNSYEQYF.

Written as DNA, the CDR3 is TGTGCCAGCAGTTACTCAGGCACCGGGGAGCTGTTTTTT. Its translation: CASSYSGTGELFF. The V and J genes are TRBV6-6 and TRBJ2-2; D gene unclear. The V end was cut by 0 bases, the J end by 4 bases, with 3 bases between. This CDR3 spans 13 amino acids. CDR1 and CDR2 (germline): MNHNY, SVGAGI (reference sequence).

The gene calls are TRBV5-1 and TRBJ1-3; D ambiguous. Trimming pared 0 bases from V and 7 bases from J, leaving 14 bases between. This CDR3 is built from 15 residues. Germline V lookup: CDR1 SGHRS, CDR2 YFSETQ. CDR3 nucleotide sequence: TGCGCCAGCAGCTTGGCCGTGGATCATGGGAACACCATATATTTT. Translating gives CASSLAVDHGNTIYF. Together with reference TRBV5-1 and TRBJ1-3, the CDR3 gives the full variable domain: KAGVTQTPRYLIKTRGQQVTLSCSPISGHRSVSWYQQTPGQGLQFLFEYFSETQRNKGNFPGRFSGRQFSNSRSEMNVSTLELGDSALYLCASSLAVDHGNTIYFGEGSWLTVV.

This chain links TRBV6-5 with TRBJ2-7; 7 bases are shared with TRBD2. V shed 2 bases and J 8 bases; nucleotides not matched to a gene: 6. The CDR3 extends over 13 amino acids. From germline, CDR1 is MNHEY and CDR2 SVGAGI. The CDR3 reads CASSYTQREQQYF. In nucleotides, the CDR3 is TGTGCCAGCAGTTACACTCAGCGGGAACAGCAGTACTTC.

The chain couples TRBV7-9 to TRBJ2-7; weak D call: TRBD1 (6 bases). The CDR3 is made up of 15 amino acids. Germline assignment: CDR1 SEHNR and CDR2 FQNEAQ (reference sequence). The V gene lost 5 bases and the J gene lost 2 bases, with 16 bases spanning the gap. The CDR3, as DNA: TGTGCCAGCAGCCAGGCAGGGGCCAGGACCTACGAGCAGTACTTC. This encodes CASSQAGARTYEQYF.

CDR3 in DNA: TGTGCCAGTAGTAACACAGGCTATGGCTACACCTTC. Encoded protein: CASSNTGYGYTF. The genes are TRBV19 and TRBJ1-2; D possibly corresponds to TRBD1 (5 bases). Between the trimmed V and J ends, which lost 4 bases and 4 bases, there was a span of 7 bases. Per the germline V gene, CDR1 is LNHDA and CDR2 is SQIVND (reference sequence). The CDR3 is 12 amino acids.

The genes are TRBV9 and TRBJ2-5; D is ambiguous. The last part of the DNA fits TRBJ2-7 better; the J call may be wrong. Germline CDR1 SGDLS, CDR2 YYNGEE. The CDR3 has 13 amino acids. For the CDR3, the DNA is TGTGCCAGCAGCGTCGAGAGCTCCTACGAGCAGTACTTC. Its translation: CASSVESSYEQYF.

The chain links TRBV10-3 to TRBJ1-6; perhaps TRBD1 as D (5 bases). The CDR3 is 15 amino acids. Per the germline V gene, CDR1 is ENHRY and CDR2 is SYGVKD. The V and J ends lost 1 base and 7 bases respectively, with 11 bases between them. The CDR3 region is CAISEFGTENSPLHF. CDR3 nucleotides: TGTGCCATCAGTGAGTTCGGGACGGAGAATTCACCCCTCCACTTT.

The rearrangement links TRBV7-2 to TRBJ2-6; D is perhaps TRBD1 or TRBD2 (5 bases each). Germline lookup yields CDR1 SGHTA and CDR2 FQGNSA. V lost 6 bases, J lost 3 bases, and 18 bases lay in between. CDR3 length equals 17 residues. This CDR3 reads CASSQRVSRGGANVLTF. CDR3 nucleotide sequence: TGTGCCAGCAGTCAACGGGTTTCGAGGGGTGGGGCCAACGTCCTGACTTTC.

V and J are TRBV25-1 and TRBJ2-1; D is perhaps TRBD1 or TRBD2 (5 bases each). The V and J ends lost 1 base and 3 bases respectively, with 10 bases between them. The CDR3 runs to 15 residues. Germline assignment: CDR1 MGHDK and CDR2 SYGVNS. The CDR3 DNA is TGTGCCAGCAGTGAATCTCCGGGGCTCTACAATGAGCAGTTCTTC. Translating it yields CASSESPGLYNEQFF.

This chain links TRBV5-1 with TRBJ1-1, with a weak D call TRBD1 (6 bases). V lost 4 bases to trimming and J lost 11 bases, with 30 bases between them. The germline V gene encodes CDR1 SGHRS and CDR2 YFSETQ. This CDR3 comprises 17 residues. CDR3 coding DNA: TGCGCCAGCAGCGGTGGGTCGGGGGCCCTGCTCCCCACGGGCGCTTTCTTT. Translation gives CASSGGSGALLPTGAFF. Full variable domain (remainder filled in from reference TRBV5-1 and TRBJ1-1): KAGVTQTPRYLIKTRGQQVTLSCSPISGHRSVSWYQQTPGQGLQFLFEYFSETQRNKGNFPGRFSGRQFSNSRSEMNVSTLELGDSALYLCASSGGSGALLPTGAFFGQGTRLTVV.

This chain uses TRBV6-5 with TRBJ1-3; the D is unclear. The CDR3 length is 16 residues. Germline CDR1 and CDR2: MNHEY and SVGAGI. With 2 bases removed from V and 7 bases from J, the gap between germline ends came to 18 bases. CDR3: CASSYNSAGVGNTIYF. Written as DNA, the CDR3 is TGTGCCAGCAGTTACAATTCCGCAGGCGTGGGGAACACCATATATTTT.

The chain has TRBV6-1 and TRBJ1-1; D gene uncertain. Germline V gene lookup returns CDR1 MNHNS and CDR2 SASEGT. This CDR3 is built from 12 residues. V was clipped by 5 bases and J by 7 bases, with 11 bases between them. The CDR3 DNA sequence: TGTGCCAGCAGTTCCCGGGCCCTTGAAGCTTTCTTT. Amino acid sequence: CASSSRALEAFF.